A single sample gave rise to the 3 T cell receptor beta chains below, sequenced in a study of T cells in Graves' hyperthyroidism and ophthalmopathy. Amplification of TCR beta CDR3 regions was performed using RNA transcripts as template. The TCR CDR3 first-round RT-PCR relied on the HTBI primer set. From the multiplex PCR reads, TCRdb called clonotypes with MiXCR, one entry per CDR3 protein. The sample records roughly 800,000 distinct CDR3 sequences, over 35% being singletons. The sequencing input was blood. The receptors originated from a man in his late teens or twenties with Graves' hyperthyroidism.

This clonotype was seen a single time. At one end the junction does not follow the germline gene, possibly because of a read error. The V gene is TRBV6-1, the J gene TRBJ1-5; 7 bases agree with TRBD1. Germline CDR1 and CDR2: MNHNS and SASEGT. The CDR3 has 15 amino acids. The CDR3 nucleotides read TGTGCCAGCAGTCAAGCCGGGACAGAGAATCAGCCCCAGCATTTT. The encoded protein is CASSQAGTENQPQHF.

Turning to this clonotype: The CDR3 end shows no conserved phenylalanine or tryptophan, and so a read error is likely. The rearrangement joins TRBV9 to TRBJ2-7; a possible D gene is TRBD2 (6 bases). The CDR3 spans 14 residues. The V and J ends lost 2 bases and 4 bases respectively, with 13 bases between them. CDR1 is SGDLS and CDR2 is YYNGEE in the germline V gene. CDR3 amino acids: CASSVGGSGYEQYL. The DNA of the CDR3 is TGTGCCAGCAGCGTTGGGGGTAGCGGATACGAGCAGTACCTC.

This clonotype was detected only a few times. This chain uses TRBV12-3 or TRBV12-4 with TRBJ1-2, with D unclear. The CDR3 consists of 12 residues. The V and J ends lost 4 bases and 4 bases respectively, with 7 bases between them. CDR3 DNA: TGTGCCAGCAGTTGGGGTTTCTATGGCTACACCTTC. Amino acid sequence: CASSWGFYGYTF.